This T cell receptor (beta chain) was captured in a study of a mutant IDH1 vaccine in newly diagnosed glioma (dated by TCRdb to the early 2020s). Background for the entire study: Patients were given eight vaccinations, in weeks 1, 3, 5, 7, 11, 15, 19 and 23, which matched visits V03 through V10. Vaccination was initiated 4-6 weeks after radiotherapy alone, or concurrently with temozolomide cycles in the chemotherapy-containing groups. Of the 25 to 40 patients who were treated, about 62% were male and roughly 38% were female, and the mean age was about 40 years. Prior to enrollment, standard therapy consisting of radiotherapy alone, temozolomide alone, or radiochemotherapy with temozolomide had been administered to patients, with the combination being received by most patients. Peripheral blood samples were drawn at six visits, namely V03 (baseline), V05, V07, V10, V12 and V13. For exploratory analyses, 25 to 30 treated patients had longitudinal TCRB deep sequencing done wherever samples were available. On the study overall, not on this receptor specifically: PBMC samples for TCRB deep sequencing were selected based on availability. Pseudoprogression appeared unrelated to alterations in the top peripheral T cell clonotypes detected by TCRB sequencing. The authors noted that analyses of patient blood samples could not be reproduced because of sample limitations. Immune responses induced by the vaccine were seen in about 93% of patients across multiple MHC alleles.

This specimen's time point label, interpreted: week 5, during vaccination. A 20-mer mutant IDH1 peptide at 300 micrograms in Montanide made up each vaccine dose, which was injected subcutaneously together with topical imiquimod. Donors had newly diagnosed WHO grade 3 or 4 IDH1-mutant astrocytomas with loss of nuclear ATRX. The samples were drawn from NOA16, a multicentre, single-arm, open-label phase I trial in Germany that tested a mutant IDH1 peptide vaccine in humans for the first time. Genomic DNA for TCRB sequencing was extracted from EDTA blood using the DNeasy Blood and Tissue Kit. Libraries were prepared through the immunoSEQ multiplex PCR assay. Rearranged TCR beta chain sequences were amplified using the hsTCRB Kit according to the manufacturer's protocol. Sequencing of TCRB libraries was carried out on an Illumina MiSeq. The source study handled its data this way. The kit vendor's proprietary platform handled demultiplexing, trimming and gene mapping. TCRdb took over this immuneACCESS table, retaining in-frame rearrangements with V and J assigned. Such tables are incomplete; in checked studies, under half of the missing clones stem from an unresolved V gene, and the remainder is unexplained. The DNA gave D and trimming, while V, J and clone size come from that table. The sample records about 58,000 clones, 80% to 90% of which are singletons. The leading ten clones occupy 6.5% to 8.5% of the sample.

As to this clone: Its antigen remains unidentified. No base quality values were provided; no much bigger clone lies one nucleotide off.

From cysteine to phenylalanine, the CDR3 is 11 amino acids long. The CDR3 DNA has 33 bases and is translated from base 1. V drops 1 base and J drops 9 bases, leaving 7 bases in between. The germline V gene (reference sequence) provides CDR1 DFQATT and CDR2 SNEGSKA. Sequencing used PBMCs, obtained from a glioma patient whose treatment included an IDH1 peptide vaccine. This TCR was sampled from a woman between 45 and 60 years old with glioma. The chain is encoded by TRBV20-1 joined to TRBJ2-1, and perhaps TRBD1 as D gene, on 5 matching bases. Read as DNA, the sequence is TGCAGTGCTAGAGCTAGGGGTGAGCAGTTCTTC. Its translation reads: CSARARGEQFF.